The 21 T cell receptor beta chains listed next were all sequenced from one sample in a study of blood T cells in healthy people across ages. Together with a sample-barcoded 5' primer, a J-beta primer mix was included in a second PCR lasting roughly 6 to 12 cycles. A single record per CDR3 protein comes from TCRdb applying MiXCR to the 5' RACE reads. The data show around 1,700,000 distinct CDR3 sequences, under 30% seen once. Sequenced material: blood. These receptors all stem from a woman aged 25 to 39 in good health.

This chain uses TRBV5-3 with TRBJ2-5, with TRBD2 as a possible D gene (6 bases). TRBV5-3 is sorted into the ORF group, with uncertain function. The CDR3 extends over 13 amino acids. The V gene lost 0 bases and the J gene lost 5 bases, with 8 bases spanning the gap. DNA for the CDR3: TGTGCCAGAAGCTTGGCGGGGGAGGAGACCCAGTACTTC. This encodes CARSLAGEETQYF.

Details on this clonotype: A much larger clone sits a single nucleotide away, making a read error possible. J is TRBJ2-1 and V is TRBV2; D is uncertain. Germline CDR1 reads SNHLY; CDR2 reads FYNNEI. The CDR3 extends over 15 amino acids. Between the trimmed V and J ends, which lost 2 bases and 3 bases, there was a span of 11 bases. In DNA form, the CDR3 reads TGTGCCAGCAGTGAAAGTACGGTAGACTACAATGAGCAGTTCTTC. It specifies CASSESTVDYNEQFF.

This clonotype was observed a handful of times. The chain combines TRBV11-2 with TRBJ2-1, with D possibly being TRBD2 (6 bases). CDR1 and CDR2 (germline): SGHAT, FQNNGV. The V gene lost 5 bases and the J gene lost 2 bases, with 13 bases spanning the gap. CDR3 length: 15 amino acids. The CDR3 protein is CASSPTGDPYNEQFF. In nucleotides, the CDR3 is TGTGCCAGCAGCCCCACGGGGGATCCCTACAATGAGCAGTTCTTC.

The rearrangement links TRBV7-9 to TRBJ2-4; no clear D. The J call could be wrong; TRBJ2-7 is a better fit for the DNA end. The germline V gene encodes CDR1 SEHNR and CDR2 FQNEAQ (reference sequence). There are 14 residues in the CDR3. CDR3 nucleotides: TGTGCCAGCAGCTCCCCTGCTGGTCAATACGAGCAGTACTTC. This codes for CASSSPAGQYEQYF.

This clonotype has only a few counts. The chain is built from TRBV27 and TRBJ1-6; D gene uncertain. Between the trimmed V and J ends, which lost 0 bases and 4 bases, there was a span of 7 bases. CDR3 length: 15 residues. Germline V lookup: CDR1 MNHEY, CDR2 SMNVEV (reference sequence). CDR3 coding DNA: TGTGCCAGCAGTTTATCCCCAGATTATAATTCACCCCTCCACTTT. Protein sequence: CASSLSPDYNSPLHF.

This chain links TRBV6-1 with TRBJ2-6; TRBD2 is a possible D gene (5 bases). V lost 5 bases and J lost 2, with 13 bases in between. This CDR3 is built from 16 residues. The germline V gene encodes CDR1 MNHNS and CDR2 SASEGT. The CDR3 spells CASSKSLGAGANVLTF. The CDR3, as DNA: TGTGCCAGCAGTAAAAGCCTCGGGGCTGGGGCCAACGTCCTGACTTTC.

As to this clonotype: A much larger clone lies one base from this, so it may be a read error. This chain connects TRBV7-2 to TRBJ2-7, with 14 bases aligning to TRBD2. Trimming took 4 bases from V and 3 from J; bases not matched to a gene: 5. This CDR3 region has 16 residues. Germline CDR1 SGHTA, CDR2 FQGNSA. DNA of the CDR3: TGTGCCAGCAGCTCCCTGGGACTAGCGGGAGTCTACGAGCAGTACTTC. Protein product: CASSSLGLAGVYEQYF.

In this sample, this clonotype turned up many times. One end of the junction is discordant with germline, which a read error may explain. This sequence joins TRBV7-2 and TRBJ2-5; D possibly corresponds to TRBD1 (7 bases). CDR3 length: 13 residues. Germline CDR1 is SGHTA and CDR2 is FQGNSA. The CDR3 sequence is CASSLQGGEPQYF. The CDR3 DNA reads as TGTGCCAGCAGCTTACAGGGGGGAGAGCCCCAGTACTTC.

A word on this clonotype: The junction does not match germline at one end; this may be a read error. The chain couples TRBV6-5 to TRBJ1-1, with D possibly TRBD1 on 5 matching bases. Germline CDR1 is MNHEY and CDR2 is SVGAGI. The CDR3 runs to 14 residues. The CDR3 DNA is TGTGCCAACAGTTACTGGGGGGAGAACACTGAAGCTTTCTTT. Amino acid sequence: CANSYWGENTEAFF.

This clonotype was recorded at least ten times. The V gene is TRBV29-1, the J gene TRBJ2-5, with no clear D. The CDR3 loop spans 13 amino acids. The germline CDR1 and CDR2 sequences are SQVTM and ANQGSEA. V was trimmed by 7 bases and J by 3 bases, leaving 15 bases between them. The CDR3 region has the DNA TGCAGCGCCTATGATCGAGGAAAAGAGACCCAGTACTTC. This sequence encodes CSAYDRGKETQYF.

In its sample, this clonotype was seen many times. This chain connects TRBV20-1 to TRBJ1-2; tentatively, D is TRBD1 (5 bases). Germline values: CDR1 DFQATT, CDR2 SNEGSKA (reference sequence). There are 11 residues in the CDR3. The V end was cut by 4 bases, the J end by 2 bases, with 5 bases between. The CDR3 bases are TGCAGTGCTAAGGGGAACTATGGCTACACCTTC. Encoded protein: CSAKGNYGYTF.

V is TRBV4-1 and J is TRBJ1-1, with D perhaps matching TRBD1 (5 bases). CDR3 length: 16 amino acids. Trimming removed 7 bases at V and 2 bases at J, with 20 bases between. The germline V gene encodes CDR1 MGHRA and CDR2 YSYEKL. For the CDR3, the DNA is TGCGCCAGCAAACGGGGGACTCCCGTCCGCAACACTGAAGCTTTCTTT. Translated: CASKRGTPVRNTEAFF.

The chain recombines TRBV6-5 with TRBJ1-1, with D possibly matching TRBD1 (6 bases). V was clipped by 0 bases and J by 4 bases, with 12 bases between them. The CDR3 spans 15 residues. Per germline, CDR1 MNHEY and CDR2 SVGAGI. The CDR3 loop is CASSYSRTVVTEAFF. CDR3 nucleotide sequence: TGTGCCAGCAGTTACTCCCGGACAGTAGTCACTGAAGCTTTCTTT.

This clonotype was recorded at least ten times. The chain couples TRBV4-1 to TRBJ2-1, with 12 bases fitting TRBD2. J lost 4 bases, V lost 4 bases, and 11 bases had no gene match. This CDR3 is 18 amino acids long. Germline V gene data show CDR1 as MGHRA and CDR2 as YSYEKL. For the CDR3, the DNA is TGCGCCAGCAGCCGCGGACTAGCGGGGCGACCCCTTTACAATGAGCAGTTCTTC. This sequence encodes CASSRGLAGRPLYNEQFF.

The rearrangement uses TRBV6-6 and TRBJ1-2; D remains ambiguous. In germline, CDR1 is MNHNY, CDR2 SVGAGI (reference sequence). This CDR3 contains 14 residues. V lost 2 bases and J lost 3, with 10 bases in between. For the CDR3, the DNA is TGTGCCAGCAGTTACAAGGGCTCCGACTATGGCTACACCTTC. It yields the protein CASSYKGSDYGYTF.

The chain couples TRBV6-2 or TRBV6-3 to TRBJ2-1; TRBD1 or TRBD2 may be the D gene (5 bases each). Per the germline V gene, CDR1 is MNHEY and CDR2 is SVGEGT. Between the trimmed V and J ends, which lost 6 bases and 8 bases, there was a span of 17 bases. The CDR3 contains 14 residues. The DNA of the CDR3 is TGTGCCAGCAGCTCGGGGTGGGGCAGCCATGAGCAGTTCTTC. Its protein is CASSSGWGSHEQFF.

The chain joins TRBV20-1 to TRBJ2-1; weak D call: TRBD2 (6 bases). Trimming stripped 8 bases from V and 9 bases from J, with 20 bases between. The CDR3 totals 13 residues. In germline, CDR1 is DFQATT, CDR2 SNEGSKA (reference sequence). In DNA form, the CDR3 reads TGCAGTACAGCGACTAGGGCTCCGGTTGAGCAGTTCTTC. Residues: CSTATRAPVEQFF.

The rearrangement uses TRBV5-1 and TRBJ2-7; D is uncertain. The DNA end favors TRBJ2-4, so the J call may be wrong. CDR1 and CDR2 (germline): SGHRS, YFSETQ. This CDR3 has 14 amino acids. The CDR3 spells CASSLPVNKNIQYF. CDR3 coding DNA: TGCGCCAGCAGCTTGCCAGTCAACAAAAACATTCAGTACTTC.

As for this clonotype: At one end the junction does not follow the germline gene, possibly because of a read error. V is TRBV2 and J is TRBJ2-2; 7 positions agree with TRBD1. The CDR3 contains 16 residues. CDR1 is SNHLY and CDR2 is FYNNEI in the germline V gene. The CDR3 loop reads CASSPLTGDYTGELFF. CDR3 bases: TGTGCCAGCAGTCCCCTTACAGGGGATTACACCGGGGAGTTGTTTTTT.

The sample holds many counts of this clonotype. This chain uses TRBV6-5 with TRBJ2-1, with D tentatively TRBD1 (5 bases). Trimming left V 6 bases short and J 9 bases short, with 15 bases between. This CDR3 region has 13 residues. The germline CDR1 and CDR2 sequences are MNHEY and SVGAGI. CDR3 loop: CASSQTVRVEQFF. CDR3 nucleotide sequence: TGTGCCAGCAGCCAGACGGTCAGGGTTGAGCAGTTCTTC.

This chain uses TRBV5-6 with TRBJ2-3, with D perhaps matching TRBD2 (6 bases). The CDR3 sequence is 13 residues long. Germline V gene sequence: CDR1 SGHDT, CDR2 YYEEEE. V was shortened by 2 bases and J by 7 bases, with 11 bases between the two germline ends. CDR3 loop: CASSLGTPNTQYF. CDR3 nucleotide sequence: TGTGCCAGCAGCTTAGGGACTCCTAATACGCAGTATTTT.